This T cell receptor (beta chain) was sequenced in a study of CDR3 diversity in severe acne. The CDR3 totals 15 residues. Trimming stripped 4 bases from V and 2 bases from J, with 11 bases between. Germline V lookup: CDR1 KGHDR, CDR2 SFDVKD. MiXCR, applied by TCRdb to the PCR reads, yields one record per CDR3 protein. The sample lists roughly 79,000 distinct CDR3 sequences; approximately 49% were seen once. This clonotype was detected ten times or more. The sequenced sample consisted of blood. The receptor was derived from a male donor with severe acne vulgaris. The gene calls are TRBV24-1 and TRBJ2-1, with D perhaps TRBD1 (5 bases). CDR3 sequence reads: CATSEPRVAYNEQFF. CDR3 DNA: TGTGCCACCAGTGAACCCAGGGTGGCCTACAATGAGCAGTTCTTC.